This T cell receptor (beta chain) was found in a study of cytomegalovirus exposure and HLA in healthy donors. Study-level points and caveats: Associated with HLA alleles at 0.05 false discovery rate in a later analysis were over 15,000 TCR beta sequences. Both high specificity and high sensitivity reportedly marked the classifier's diagnosis of cytomegalovirus status. Fewer N-insertions than the approximately 700-donor mean were reportedly shown by an Asian-associated ancestry cluster in a later analysis. Roughly even sequencing depth across donors was the assumption behind the presence/absence analyses.

Researchers ran the PCR with 60 Vbeta and 13 Jbeta primers. Repertoires were generated with immunoSEQ multiplex PCR, while TCRdb's copy carries only in-frame clones and drops some. Among some 170,000 clones, under 85% were seen once, and the ten largest hold around 4.1%. In the case of this clone: Its antigen is as yet unknown.

The CDR3 runs to 16 residues. The germline V gene has CDR1 SGDLS and CDR2 YYNGEE. Deletions cut 6 bases from V and 3 bases from J, with 21 bases between. The V and J genes are TRBV9 and TRBJ1-2; D gene ambiguous. This clonotype was sampled from a man aged 45-65 years in good health and CMV-seropositive. Sequenced sample: PBMCs. CDR3 region: CASTGSTGGFDYGYTF. CDR3 DNA: TGTGCCAGCACCGGCAGTACGGGCGGGTTTGACTATGGCTACACCTTC.